These T cell receptor beta chains were read from a single sample in a study of CD8+CD57+ T cells in acquired aplastic anemia. TCRdb re-called the reads through MiXCR, storing one row per CDR3 protein. The repertoire has under 250,000 distinct CDR3 sequences, 30% to 40% of them found once; the top ten carry around 1.1%. The sequenced material came from sorted CD4+, CD8+, or CD8+CD57+ T cells (not recorded which) from PBMCs. The receptors were sampled from a human donor in good health, serving as a control. CDR3s include the opening cysteine and the closing phenylalanine or tryptophan. The D gene is left open where the match is weak. Size values are once, few and many counts, or a class for expanded clones, and some rows have none.

D gene,clone size,V gene,J gene,CDR3 DNA,CDR3 protein
.,.,TRBV20-1,TRBJ1-4,TGCAGTGCTAGAGATGGTTCGGGGCGAGAGAAGGAAAAACTGTTTTTT,CSARDGSGREKEKLFF
TRBD1,few,TRBV10-3,TRBJ1-2,TGTGCCATCAGCAAACCCGGGACAGGGGGCTATGGCTACACCTTC,CAISKPGTGGYGYTF
TRBD1,many,TRBV2,TRBJ2-5,TGTGCCAGCAGCCACGCCGGGACAGGGAATAGAGAGACCCAGTACTTC,CASSHAGTGNRETQYF
.,many,TRBV4-2,TRBJ1-6,TGTGCCAGCAGCCAAGTTGCGGGGGATAATTCGCCCCTCCACTTT,CASSQVAGDNSPLHF
.,many,TRBV5-8,TRBJ1-5,TGTGCCAGCAGCTTGGGGACAGTTAGCAATCAGCCCCAGCATTTT,CASSLGTVSNQPQHF
.,few,TRBV10-3,TRBJ2-3,TGTGCCACCCTGCCGGTGACAGCCAACACAGATACGCAGTATTTT,CATLPVTANTDTQYF
TRBD2,.,TRBV7-8,TRBJ2-5,TGTGCTTACCGGCTAGCGGGGCGAGAGACCCAGTACTTC,CAYRLAGRETQYF
.,few,TRBV30,TRBJ1-1,TGTGCCTGGAACAGGGTAAGGGACACTGAAGCTTTCTTT,CAWNRVRDTEAFF
TRBD2,.,TRBV30,TRBJ2-7,TGTGCCTGGAACAATAAACTAGCGCCTCACCATTACGAGCAGTACTTC,CAWNNKLAPHHYEQYF
TRBD1,.,TRBV6-5,TRBJ2-7,TGTGCCCGCAGTTCCCTTGGGACAGCATACTACGAGCAGTACTTC,CARSSLGTAYYEQYF
TRBD2,many,TRBV11-2,TRBJ2-7,TGTGCCAGCAGCCAGCGCGGGGGTGATGGATCCTACGAGCAGTACTTC,CASSQRGGDGSYEQYF
.,.,TRBV5-1,TRBJ2-2,TGCGCCAGCAGCTTGTCGCACGGGGCTAACACCGGGGAGCTGTTTTTT,CASSLSHGANTGELFF
.,once,TRBV2,TRBJ1-1,TGTGCCGGGGTGGGGGCGAACACTGAAGCTTTCTTT,CAGVGANTEAFF
.,many,TRBV19,TRBJ2-1,TGTGCCAGTAGTCGTCAGGGAGTGGATGAGCAGTTCTTC,CASSRQGVDEQFF
TRBD1,.,TRBV24-1,TRBJ1-2,TGTGCCACCAGCGGGACAGGACACTATGGCTACACCTTC,CATSGTGHYGYTF
.,many,TRBV5-5,TRBJ1-3,TGTGCCAGCAGCTTGGTTATGTGGCTCGTCATATATTTT,CASSLVMWLVIYF
.,many,TRBV5-6,TRBJ1-6,TGTGCCAGCAGCTTGTCTACAGCCACAAGAAGGAATTCACCCCTCCACTTT,CASSLSTATRRNSPLHF
.,many,TRBV12-5,TRBJ1-1,TGTGCTAGTGGTTTGGGACTATCCACTGAAGCTTTCTTT,CASGLGLSTEAFF
.,many,TRBV7-8,TRBJ2-7,TGTGCCAGCAGCTTAGAACATCTAGCTGCAAGCTCCTATGAGCAGTACTTT,CASSLEHLAASSYEQYF
TRBD2,many,TRBV5-1,TRBJ2-1,TGCGCCAGCAGCTTGGCTAGCGGGCGATACAATGAGCAGTTCTTC,CASSLASGRYNEQFF
.,.,TRBV4-2,TRBJ2-1,TGTGCCAGCAGCCAGCGAGATATGTCCCCCTACAATGAGCAGTTCTTC,CASSQRDMSPYNEQFF
.,.,TRBV3-1,TRBJ2-3,TGTGCCAGCAGCCAAACAGATACGCAGTATTTT,CASSQTDTQYF
.,.,TRBV29-1,TRBJ2-2,TGTGCCAGCAGCTGGATTCCGGGTACCGGGGAGCTGTTTTTT,CASSWIPGTGELFF
.,.,TRBV12-3/TRBV12-4,TRBJ1-2,TGTGCCAGCGGTTCGTCAGGGAAATTTAGCTATGGCTACACCTTC,CASGSSGKFSYGYTF
.,many,TRBV12-3/TRBV12-4,TRBJ1-5,TGTGCCAGCAGTTTAGGGGACGATCAGCCCCAGCATTTT,CASSLGDDQPQHF
.,.,TRBV25-1,TRBJ2-7,TGTGCCAACTACGAGCAGTACTTC,CANYEQYF
.,once,TRBV20-1,TRBJ2-1,TGCAGTGCTAGAGCCTCAGCGCCGAGCTCCTACAATGAGCAGTTCTTC,CSARASAPSSYNEQFF
.,.,TRBV2,TRBJ2-7,TGTGCCAGCAGGGGTCCCGCCTACGAGCAGTACTTC,CASRGPAYEQYF
TRBD1,.,TRBV19,TRBJ1-2,TGTGCCAGTATGACCTCGGGCAGGGGGGATGGCTACACCTTC,CASMTSGRGDGYTF
TRBD1,many,TRBV7-8,TRBJ2-6,TGTGCCAGCAGCAATGGACAGGCTGGGGCCAACGTCCTGACTTTC,CASSNGQAGANVLTF
TRBD2,few,TRBV6-2/TRBV6-3,TRBJ2-1,TGTGCCAGCAGTTACTCGATAGGCGGGGGAGCCTACAATGAGCAGTTCTTC,CASSYSIGGGAYNEQFF
TRBD1,many,TRBV2,TRBJ2-7,TGTGCCAGCAGCCCGGGACAGATCCTTCCCGAGCAGTACTTC,CASSPGQILPEQYF
.,.,TRBV30,TRBJ2-7,TGTGCCTCAAAGGGAGATAGGGTCTACGAGCAGTACTTC,CASKGDRVYEQYF
.,few,TRBV6-5,TRBJ2-7,TGTGCCAGCAGTTCGGTGAACTACGAGCAGTACTTC,CASSSVNYEQYF
.,few,TRBV4-1,TRBJ1-6,TGCGCCAGCAGCCCAGGGTCCGCCGGCTCCTATAATTCACCCCTCCACTTT,CASSPGSAGSYNSPLHF
.,few,TRBV7-2,TRBJ1-1,TGTGCCAGCAGCGTAACCGGGACACTAAATGGAGCTTTCTTT,CASSVTGTLNGAFF
TRBD2,.,TRBV10-3,TRBJ2-5,TGTGCCAGCAGTCGTCGGGGGGAGACCCGGTGCTTC,CASSRRGETRCF
.,many,TRBV11-3,TRBJ1-5,TGTGCCAGCAGCTTAGATCGACTCGGACTCAATCAGCCCCAGCATTTT,CASSLDRLGLNQPQHF
.,many,TRBV2,TRBJ1-6,TGTGCCAGCAGTGAAAGGCAGTGGAGCTCCTATAATTCACCCCTCCACTTT,CASSERQWSSYNSPLHF
.,many,TRBV7-2,TRBJ1-6,TGTGCCAGCAGCTTAGCGCGAGGGGATAATTCACCCCTCCACTTT,CASSLARGDNSPLHF
.,.,TRBV5-1,TRBJ2-2,TGCGCCAGCAGCGACGGGCCACAGACGGGGAACACCGGGGAGCTGTTTTTT,CASSDGPQTGNTGELFF
.,few,TRBV4-1,TRBJ2-3,TGCGCCAGCAGCCAAGGAACCCCGAGCACAGATACGCAGTATTTT,CASSQGTPSTDTQYF
TRBD1,many,TRBV20-1,TRBJ1-2,TGCAGTGCTGGGGACAGGGGTGCCTATGGCTACACCTTC,CSAGDRGAYGYTF
TRBD1,.,TRBV2,TRBJ2-7,TGTGCCAGCAGTGAGGACAGGGCTAGCTACGAGCAGTACTTC,CASSEDRASYEQYF